This T cell receptor (beta chain) was retrieved from a study of T cell responses to AZD1222 COVID-19 vaccine. Assay: immunoSEQ multiplex PCR; the TCRdb copy retains only in-frame clones and omits some. The data contain under 150,000 clones, about 93% of them singletons. Germline V gene lookup returns CDR1 SGDLS and CDR2 YYNGEE. The trim removed 2 bases at V and 1 base at J, leaving 8 bases unmatched. CDR3 length: 16 residues. The input for sequencing was peripheral blood, taken on day 0 of MenACWY control vaccination. The gene calls are TRBV9 and TRBJ2-5, with 7 bases lining up with TRBD2. This TCR derives from an adult in good health. CDR3 sequence: CASSVGGSPRQETQYF. CDR3 in DNA: TGTGCCAGCAGCGTGGGCGGGAGTCCCCGCCAAGAGACCCAGTACTTC.